Presented here are 25 T cell receptor beta chains from one specimen sequenced in a study of identical twins. TCRdb called the 5' RACE reads again in MiXCR, with one record for every CDR3 protein. Here the sample spans some 1,600,000 distinct CDR3 sequences, around 29% being singletons. Sequenced: cord blood. The receptor set was obtained from a newborn girl in good health.

This chain joins TRBV27 and TRBJ2-3; TRBD1 is a possible D gene (5 bases). This CDR3 is 17 amino acids long. Trimming stripped 4 bases from V and 3 bases from J, with 20 bases between. Germline CDR1 reads MNHEY; CDR2 reads SMNVEV (reference sequence). The CDR3 protein is CASSSPYKQGGTDTQYF. The CDR3 DNA is TGTGCCAGCAGTTCCCCCTATAAGCAGGGTGGGACAGATACGCAGTATTTT.

Worth noting for this clonotype: Just one base apart from a much larger clone, this may be a read error. The rearrangement links TRBV28 to TRBJ2-1, with 7 bases lining up with TRBD2. Germline V gene sequence: CDR1 MDHEN, CDR2 SYDVKM. The V and J ends lost 2 bases and 13 bases, in that order; junction bases with no gene match: 11. The CDR3 totals 14 residues. The chain's CDR3 is CASSLAGVGETQFF. The CDR3 DNA follows: TGTGCCAGCAGTTTAGCGGGAGTGGGGGAGACCCAGTTCTTC.

This clonotype was recorded a few times. The chain links TRBV28 to TRBJ2-7; D is uncertain. Germline CDR1 reads MDHEN; CDR2 reads SYDVKM. The CDR3 has 13 residues. V lost 5 bases and J 1 base, leaving 9 bases between the germline ends. CDR3 residues: CASSRVESYEQYF. CDR3 DNA: TGTGCCAGCAGTCGAGTGGAGTCCTACGAGCAGTACTTC. The variable domain in full, with the rest retrieved from reference TRBV28 and TRBJ2-7, is DVKVTQSSRYLVKRTGEKVFLECVQDMDHENMFWYRQDPGLGLRLIYFSYDVKMKEKGDIPEGYSVSREKKERFSLILESASTNQTSMYLCASSRVESYEQYFGPGTRLTVT.

This clonotype was counted only a few times. The chain carries TRBV6-5 and TRBJ2-7; perhaps TRBD2 as D (6 bases). Germline lookup yields CDR1 MNHEY and CDR2 SVGAGI. Trimming left V 6 bases short and J 6 bases short, with 12 bases between. The CDR3 extends over 12 amino acids. Written as DNA, the CDR3 is TGTGCCAGCAGCCGGGACTCTGTCGAGCAGTACTTC. Translating it yields CASSRDSVEQYF.

There are a few counts of this clonotype. This chain joins TRBV7-9 and TRBJ2-1; D remains unclear. V lost 0 bases and J 6 bases, leaving 15 bases between the germline ends. The CDR3 loop spans 16 amino acids. Germline V CDR1 and CDR2: SEHNR, FQNEAQ (reference sequence). CDR3 nucleotides: TGTGCCAGCAGCTTAGCCGCGACTTTATACGGCAATGAGCAGTTCTTC. As protein: CASSLAATLYGNEQFF.

This clonotype has more than one count but fewer than ten. The chain recombines TRBV20-1 with TRBJ2-5, with unresolved D. The CDR3 has 12 residues. The V and J ends lost 2 bases and 5 bases respectively, with 9 bases between them. The germline gives CDR1 DFQATT, CDR2 SNEGSKA (reference sequence). CDR3 loop: CSARNRSETQYF. The DNA of the CDR3 is TGCAGTGCTAGAAACCGGTCGGAGACCCAGTACTTC.

The CDR3 reads CASSYKLAGETQYF. The CDR3 DNA reads TGTGCCAGCAGTTACAAGCTAGCAGGAGAGACCCAGTACTTC. This rearrangement joins TRBV6-2 or TRBV6-3 to TRBJ2-7; TRBD2 is a possible D gene (5 bases). The end of the DNA is better explained by TRBJ2-5, so the J call may be wrong. The CDR3 is made up of 14 amino acids. Germline CDR1 reads MNHEY; CDR2 reads SVGEGT.

This chain links TRBV10-3 with TRBJ2-7; 7 nucleotides match TRBD1. Germline values: CDR1 ENHRY, CDR2 SYGVKD. The CDR3 extends over 14 amino acids. V shed 1 base, J shed 5 bases, and the junction held 5 bases outside the gene matches. In nucleotides, the CDR3 is TGTGCCATCAGTGAGTTAGACAGGGTCCACGAGCAGTACTTC. It is translated as CAISELDRVHEQYF.

This clonotype has just a few counts. The J gene is TRBJ2-3, the V gene TRBV27; D uncertain. CDR3 length: 16 amino acids. The V and J ends lost 5 bases and 2 bases respectively, with 17 bases between them. The V gene's germline CDR1 is MNHEY and CDR2 SMNVEV (reference sequence). The CDR3 spells CASSRNRPASTDTQYF. CDR3 coding DNA: TGTGCCAGCAGTAGAAACAGACCCGCTTCCACAGATACGCAGTATTTT.

J is TRBJ2-1 and V is TRBV7-9; TRBD2 agrees at 11 bases. Germline V lookup: CDR1 SEHNR, CDR2 FQNEAQ (reference sequence). Unmatched junction bases numbered 13, after V lost 2 bases and J lost 4 bases. This CDR3 has 19 residues. The CDR3 nucleotides read TGTGCCAGCAGCTTAACTAGCGGGGGACTTGGATCTTATTACAATGAGCAGTTCTTC. It encodes CASSLTSGGLGSYYNEQFF.

This chain links TRBV2 with TRBJ2-1; no reliable D call. V gave up 2 bases and J gave up 15 bases, with 14 bases separating them. This CDR3 is 12 amino acids long. Germline V gene lookup returns CDR1 SNHLY and CDR2 FYNNEI. CDR3 bases: TGTGCCAGCAGTGAAAGGGCGCCTGGGCGGTTCTTC. This gives the protein CASSERAPGRFF. Full variable domain (remainder filled in from reference TRBV2 and TRBJ2-1): EPEVTQTPSHQVTQMGQEVILRCVPISNHLYFYWYRQILGQKVEFLVSFYNNEISEKSEIFDDQFSVERPDGSNFTLKIRSTKLEDSAMYFCASSERAPGRFFGPGTRLTVL.

This clonotype was detected a few times. V gene TRBV4-1 combines with J gene TRBJ2-2; tentatively, D is TRBD1 (5 bases). CDR1 and CDR2 (germline): MGHRA, YSYEKL. This CDR3 is 16 amino acids long. Trimming stripped 0 bases from V and 1 base from J, with 9 bases between. As DNA, the CDR3 is TGCGCCAGCAGCCAAGAATTCCAGGGGAACACCGGGGAGCTGTTTTTT. The encoded protein is CASSQEFQGNTGELFF.

This clonotype was detected a few times. This rearrangement joins TRBV7-2 to TRBJ1-5; D might be TRBD1 (5 bases). There are 13 residues in the CDR3. Germline V CDR1 and CDR2: SGHTA, FQGNSA. Trimming pared 1 base from V and 7 bases from J, leaving 8 bases between. Here the CDR3 reads CASSLVREQPQHF. CDR3 nucleotides: TGTGCCAGCAGCTTAGTCAGGGAGCAGCCCCAGCATTTT.

This clonotype was seen more than once but under ten times. This chain links TRBV20-1 with TRBJ1-2; D is unclear. CDR3 length: 14 residues. Germline lookup yields CDR1 DFQATT and CDR2 SNEGSKA (reference sequence). The germline V and J ends were trimmed by 3 bases and 0 bases, with 11 bases remaining between them. CDR3 DNA: TGCAGTGCTAGCCAACCGAGAGCTAACTATGGCTACACCTTC. This gives the protein CSASQPRANYGYTF.

This chain uses TRBV20-1 with TRBJ2-5, with TRBD1 matching over 8 bases. The CDR3 is made up of 15 amino acids. V trimming: 0 bases; J trimming: 6 bases; junction bases outside the gene matches: 9. CDR1 and CDR2 from the germline V gene are DFQATT and SNEGSKA (reference sequence). CDR3 region: CSARDRRQGQKTQYF. DNA for the CDR3: TGCAGTGCTAGAGATCGGCGACAGGGGCAAAAGACCCAGTACTTC.

This clonotype was seen a handful of times. The gene calls are TRBV6-1 and TRBJ1-5; D gene uncertain. The V end was cut by 4 bases, the J end by 5 bases, with 3 bases between. This CDR3 is 11 amino acids long. In germline, CDR1 is MNHNS, CDR2 SASEGT. The CDR3 coding sequence is TGTGCCAGCAGTGGGCATCAGCCCCAGCATTTT. It codes for CASSGHQPQHF.

The V call is TRBV28, the J call TRBJ2-4; the match to TRBD2 covers 10 bases. J lost 5 bases, V lost 2 bases, and 18 bases had no gene match. The CDR3 spans 20 residues. CDR1 is MDHEN and CDR2 is SYDVKM in the germline V gene. CDR3 sequence (DNA): TGTGCCAGCAGTTTAGTTAGGCCTAGCGGGAGAGCGGGGGGGCAAAACATTCAGTACTTC. Its translation is CASSLVRPSGRAGGQNIQYF.

This clonotype was seen only a few times. The rearrangement joins TRBV14 to TRBJ2-4, with D unresolved. The end of the DNA fits TRBJ2-5 better, so the J call may be wrong. The CDR3 sequence is 14 residues long. Per germline, CDR1 SGHDN and CDR2 FVKESK. The CDR3 nucleotides are TGTGCCAGCAGCCTAAGGGTACGGCAAGAGACCCAGTACTTC. The encoded protein is CASSLRVRQETQYF.

This clonotype occurred a few times. The chain employs TRBV4-2 and TRBJ2-5; tentatively, D is TRBD2 (6 bases). Germline V gene data show CDR1 as LGHNA and CDR2 as YNFKEQ. V was pared by 1 base and J by 4 bases, with 19 bases between. The CDR3 has 17 residues. CDR3 sequence reads: CASSQGRGGNRGETQYF. The CDR3, as DNA: TGTGCCAGCAGCCAAGGACGTGGCGGGAACCGGGGAGAGACCCAGTACTTC.

V gene TRBV10-3 combines with J gene TRBJ1-2; TRBD1 is a possible D gene (6 bases). Trimming left V 7 bases short and J 8 bases short, with 14 bases between. The CDR3 contains 12 residues. The germline gives CDR1 ENHRY, CDR2 SYGVKD. CDR3 sequence reads: CAITLSQGGYTF. Written as DNA, the CDR3 is TGTGCCATCACCCTGTCCCAGGGGGGCTACACCTTC.

This clonotype has a single count. A much larger clone lies one base from this, so it may be a read error. The chain uses TRBV4-2 and TRBJ2-4, with D possibly matching TRBD2 (5 bases). The CDR3 has 15 residues. V lost 0 bases to trimming and J lost 13 bases, with 19 bases between them. The germline V gene encodes CDR1 LGHNA and CDR2 YNFKEQ. The CDR3 nucleotides are TGTGCCAGCAGCCAAGAAAATCCCGGGAACTACGGGCAGTACTTC. Its translation: CASSQENPGNYGQYF.

For this clonotype: A single base separates this from a much larger clone, so it may be a read error. The chain joins TRBV12-3 or TRBV12-4 to TRBJ2-3; the match to TRBD2 covers 11 bases. V gave up 6 bases and J gave up 4 bases; unmatched junction bases: 9. CDR3 length: 16 amino acids. This chain's CDR3 is CASRERLAGLADTQYF. The CDR3 DNA follows: TGTGCCAGCAGGGAGAGACTAGCGGGATTGGCAGATACGCAGTATTTT.

This clonotype was seen a handful of times. The rearrangement uses TRBV2 and TRBJ2-1; 9 positions match TRBD2. The CDR3 is 15 residues long. The V and J ends lost 2 bases and 9 bases, in that order; junction bases with no gene match: 8. Germline V gives CDR1 SNHLY, CDR2 FYNNEI. The CDR3 is CASSERVAGVSEQFF. The CDR3 nucleotides read TGTGCCAGCAGTGAACGGGTAGCGGGAGTTTCTGAGCAGTTCTTC.

The count of this clonotype is one. The V gene is TRBV19, the J gene TRBJ2-1, with D possibly being TRBD2 (6 bases). Germline values: CDR1 LNHDA, CDR2 SQIVND (reference sequence). V lost 7 bases to trimming and J lost 5 bases, with 15 bases between them. The CDR3 sequence is 14 residues long. This chain's CDR3 is CASTIRGADNEQFF. CDR3 in DNA: TGTGCCAGTACAATCCGCGGGGCCGACAATGAGCAGTTCTTC.

In regard to this clonotype: Relative to the germline gene, one junction end is altered; a read error may explain this. The genes are TRBV7-9 and TRBJ2-3; D is possibly TRBD1 (6 bases). The CDR3 consists of 15 residues. Germline loops: CDR1 SEHNR, CDR2 FQNEAQ (reference sequence). As DNA, the CDR3 is TGTGACAGCAGCTTACAGGGAGTCGGCACAGATACGCAGTATTTT. This sequence encodes CDSSLQGVGTDTQYF.